The sequence of this TCR beta chain was determined in a study of cytomegalovirus exposure and HLA in healthy donors. General observations from the study: Among TCR beta chains, those listed as cytomegalovirus-associated numbered more than 150. With high specificity and sensitivity, the classifier reportedly diagnosed cytomegalovirus status. Many donors shared some public TCRs, even though most TCR sequences were rare. Under in vitro conditions, three CMV-associated chains were confirmed as specific for CMV antigens.

Germline V gene lookup returns CDR1 SGHVS and CDR2 FQNEAQ. The CDR3 has 16 amino acids. The J segment lost 2 bases and the V segment lost 6 bases, leaving 12 bases of the junction unmatched. Clones were read by immunoSEQ multiplex PCR, and TCRdb kept only the in-frame ones, dropping some. The data show 130,000 or so clones, with 85% to 90% seen just once and under 2.5% held by the top ten. Of note for this clone: Its antigen is not known.

This chain uses TRBV7-8 with TRBJ2-5; TRBD1 matches 7 bases. Sample: PBMCs. This receptor was identified in a woman in her 30s in good health and CMV-seronegative. Here the CDR3 DNA reads TGTGCCAGCAGGACTGCTTTGAACAGGGGTCAAGAGACCCAGTACTTC. It encodes CASRTALNRGQETQYF. The entire variable domain, with the rest obtained from reference TRBV7-8 and TRBJ2-5, is as follows: GAGVSQSPRYKVAKRGQDVALRCDPISGHVSLFWYQQALGQGPEFLTYFQNEAQLDKSGLPSDRFFAERPEGSVSTLKIQRTQQEDSAVYLCASRTALNRGQETQYFGPGTRLLVL.